The source of this T cell receptor beta chain is a study of T cells after yellow fever vaccination. The germline V gene encodes CDR1 DFQATT and CDR2 SNEGSKA (reference sequence). Trimming shortened V by 5 bases and J by 4 bases, and 12 bases separated the two germline ends. This CDR3 comprises 13 residues. Study conclusions and caveats: Weaker overall was a secondary response that nonetheless peaked faster, on day 5 versus 15. Subsequent to the booster, the majority of primary-vaccination clones reappeared (96% CD4, 88% CD8).

It was through 5'RACE template switching that TCR cDNA was made, with a universal primer site and UMIs added. TCRdb re-analysed the 5' RACE reads in MiXCR, keeping a single row per CDR3 protein. The sample has a few hundred thousand distinct CDR3 sequences, roughly 5.2% seen once; the top ten hold roughly 3.4%. This clonotype was seen only a few times. Antigen unknown. The sample consisted of CD4+ T cells sorted from PBMCs, taken on the day of the yellow fever booster vaccination. The gene calls are TRBV20-1 and TRBJ1-5; D may be TRBD1 (5 bases). This clonotype originated in a man aged 18 to 29 who received the YFV17D yellow fever vaccine. CDR3 sequence (DNA): TGCAGTGCTTTACAGGACCGAAATCAGCCCCAGCATTTT. This codes for CSALQDRNQPQHF.